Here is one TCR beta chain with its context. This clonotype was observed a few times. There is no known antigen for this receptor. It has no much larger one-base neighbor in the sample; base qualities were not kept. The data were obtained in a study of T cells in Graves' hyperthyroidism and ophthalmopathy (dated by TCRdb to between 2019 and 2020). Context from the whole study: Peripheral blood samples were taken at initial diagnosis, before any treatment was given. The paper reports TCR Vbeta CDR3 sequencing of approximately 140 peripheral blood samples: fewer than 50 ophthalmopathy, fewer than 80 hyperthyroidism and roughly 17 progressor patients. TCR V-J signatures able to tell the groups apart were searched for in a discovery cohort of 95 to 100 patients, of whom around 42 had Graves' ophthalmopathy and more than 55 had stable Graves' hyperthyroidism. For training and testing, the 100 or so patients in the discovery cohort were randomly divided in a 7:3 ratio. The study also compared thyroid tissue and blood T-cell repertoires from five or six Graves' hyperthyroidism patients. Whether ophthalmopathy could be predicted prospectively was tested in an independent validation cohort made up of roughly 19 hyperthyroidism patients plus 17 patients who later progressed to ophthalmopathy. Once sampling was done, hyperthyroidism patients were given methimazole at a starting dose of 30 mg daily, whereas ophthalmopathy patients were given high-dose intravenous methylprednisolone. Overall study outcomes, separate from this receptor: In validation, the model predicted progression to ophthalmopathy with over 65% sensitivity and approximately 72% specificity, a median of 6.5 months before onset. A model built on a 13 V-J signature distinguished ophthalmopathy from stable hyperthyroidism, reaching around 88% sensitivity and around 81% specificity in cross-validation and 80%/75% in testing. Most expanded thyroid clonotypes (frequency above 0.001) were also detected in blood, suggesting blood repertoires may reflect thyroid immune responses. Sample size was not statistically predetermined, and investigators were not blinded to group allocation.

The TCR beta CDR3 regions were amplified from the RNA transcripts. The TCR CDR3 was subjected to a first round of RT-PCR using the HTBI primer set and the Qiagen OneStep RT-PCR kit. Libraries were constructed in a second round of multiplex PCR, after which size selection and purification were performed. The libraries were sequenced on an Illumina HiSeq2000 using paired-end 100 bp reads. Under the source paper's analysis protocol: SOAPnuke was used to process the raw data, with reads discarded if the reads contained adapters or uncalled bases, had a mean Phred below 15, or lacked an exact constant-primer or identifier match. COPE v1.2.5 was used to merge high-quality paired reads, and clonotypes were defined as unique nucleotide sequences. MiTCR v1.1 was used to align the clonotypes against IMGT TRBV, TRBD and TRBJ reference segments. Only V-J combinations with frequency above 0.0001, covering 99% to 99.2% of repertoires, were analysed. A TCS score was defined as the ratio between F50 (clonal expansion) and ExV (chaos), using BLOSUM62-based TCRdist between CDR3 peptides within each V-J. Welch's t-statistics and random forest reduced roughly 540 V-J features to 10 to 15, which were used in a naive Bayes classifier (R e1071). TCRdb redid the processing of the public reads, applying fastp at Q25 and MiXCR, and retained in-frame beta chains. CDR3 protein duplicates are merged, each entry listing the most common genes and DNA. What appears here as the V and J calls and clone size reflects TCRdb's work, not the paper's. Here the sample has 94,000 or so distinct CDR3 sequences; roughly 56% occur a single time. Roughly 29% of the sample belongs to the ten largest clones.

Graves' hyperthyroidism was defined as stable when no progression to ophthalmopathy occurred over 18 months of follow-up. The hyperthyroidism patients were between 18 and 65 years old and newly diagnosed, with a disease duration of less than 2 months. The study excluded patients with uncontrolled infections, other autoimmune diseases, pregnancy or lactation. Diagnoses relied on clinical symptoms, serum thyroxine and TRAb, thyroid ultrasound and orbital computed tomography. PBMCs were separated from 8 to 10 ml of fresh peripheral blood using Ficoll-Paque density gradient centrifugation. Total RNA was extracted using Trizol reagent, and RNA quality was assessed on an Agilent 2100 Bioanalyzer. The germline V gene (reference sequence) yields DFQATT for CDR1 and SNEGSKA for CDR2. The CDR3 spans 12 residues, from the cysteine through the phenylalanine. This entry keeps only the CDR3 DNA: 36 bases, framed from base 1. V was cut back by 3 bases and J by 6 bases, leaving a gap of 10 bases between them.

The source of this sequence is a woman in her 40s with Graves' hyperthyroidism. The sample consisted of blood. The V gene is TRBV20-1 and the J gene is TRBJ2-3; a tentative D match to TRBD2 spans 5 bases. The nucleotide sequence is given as TGCAGTGCTAGTTGGACTGGGGATACGCAGTATTTT. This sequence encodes CSASWTGDTQYF.